The following is a T cell receptor beta chain sequence with its context. Its antigen is still unknown. The sample is drawn from a study of long-term antiretroviral therapy in people with HIV. The germline CDR1 and CDR2 sequences are SGDLS and YYNGEE. V lost 3 bases and J lost 3, with 12 bases in between. This CDR3 has 14 amino acids. Study findings and constraints: Clones that expanded before ART (that is, prior to treatment) dominated the repertoire at all time points. Absence of data on ART adherence, viral resistance or therapy changes was noted. Blood, drawn from about 2003 to 2018, may reflect older ART regimens.

At the survey level, the v3.0 immunoSEQ assay was run. Only in-frame clones appear in the TCRdb table, and some are missing; sequencing was by immunoSEQ multiplex PCR. The sample carries tens of thousands of clones, more than 85% recorded once. The sequence derives from a man aged 18 to 30 with HIV. The chain carries TRBV9 and TRBJ1-1; tentative D call: TRBD1 (6 bases). The sequencing here drew on unsorted PBMCs, taken 3.1 years after starting antiretroviral therapy. CDR3 in amino acids: CASSGSGTYTEAFF. CDR3 coding DNA: TGTGCCAGCAGCGGCTCCGGGACATACACTGAAGCTTTCTTT.